One sample yielded the 24 T cell receptor beta chains listed below, sequenced in a study of T cells in Graves' hyperthyroidism and ophthalmopathy. RNA transcripts provided the source from which TCR beta CDR3 regions were amplified. First-round RT-PCR of the TCR CDR3 relied on the HTBI primer set. In TCRdb, the multiplex PCR reads were re-called with MiXCR into one record per CDR3 protein. The sample records approximately 710,000 distinct CDR3 sequences, around 16% being singletons. Sequenced: blood. The source is a man aged 45-65 years with Graves' hyperthyroidism.

This clonotype has just a few counts. The rearrangement links TRBV19 to TRBJ2-7; perhaps TRBD1 as D (6 bases). The V gene lost 4 bases and the J gene lost 3 bases, with 13 bases spanning the gap. Germline CDR1 and CDR2: LNHDA and SQIVND (reference sequence). The CDR3 length is 14 residues. DNA of the CDR3: TGTGCCAGTAGTACCAGGGGTCAGCTCTACGAGCAGTACTTC. Translation: CASSTRGQLYEQYF.

The sample holds many counts of this clonotype. CDR3 region: CSARDWRHTEAFF. The CDR3 DNA is TGCAGTGCTAGAGATTGGCGTCACACTGAAGCTTTCTTT. The chain carries TRBV20-1 and TRBJ1-1; D remains ambiguous. The CDR3 has 13 amino acids. Germline loops: CDR1 DFQATT, CDR2 SNEGSKA (reference sequence). Trimming shortened V by 0 bases and J by 3 bases, and 8 bases separated the two germline ends.

This chain joins TRBV9 and TRBJ2-7, with 10 bases identical to TRBD2. Germline trimming cut 4 bases from V and 4 bases from J; bases unmatched to any gene: 8. CDR1 is SGDLS, CDR2 YYNGEE, per germline. The CDR3 length is 15 residues. The CDR3 DNA sequence: TGTGCCAGCAGCCCCCCTAGCGGGAGTATGTACGAGCAGTACTTC. It encodes CASSPPSGSMYEQYF.

This clonotype was counted many times. The CDR3 sequence is CASSSSGGGTEAFF. The CDR3 DNA follows: TGTGCCAGCAGTTCCTCAGGGGGCGGCACTGAAGCTTTCTTT. The chain links TRBV12-3 or TRBV12-4 to TRBJ1-1, with 8 positions matching TRBD1. After removal of 4 bases from V and 4 bases from J, the junction contained 5 bases not matched to a gene. There are 14 residues in the CDR3.

This clonotype was counted ten times or more. The V call is TRBV24-1, the J call TRBJ1-5; D unclear. CDR3 length: 14 amino acids. Trimming removed 5 bases at V and 0 bases at J, with 7 bases between. Germline V gene sequence: CDR1 KGHDR, CDR2 SFDVKD. DNA for the CDR3: TGTGCCACCAGTGGGGGATATAGCAATCAGCCCCAGCATTTT. It yields the protein CATSGGYSNQPQHF.

This clonotype was detected a few times. V gene TRBV5-5 combines with J gene TRBJ1-5; perhaps TRBD1 as D (5 bases). The CDR3 loop spans 15 amino acids. Germline CDR1 is SGHKS and CDR2 is YYEKEE (reference sequence). The V gene lost 6 bases and the J gene lost 0 bases, with 13 bases spanning the gap. Written as DNA, the CDR3 is TGTGCCAGCACCCCATCGGGGGATAGCAATCAGCCCCAGCATTTT. Translation: CASTPSGDSNQPQHF.

This clonotype occurred many times. V is TRBV6-1 and J is TRBJ1-2, with unresolved D. V was cut by 5 bases and J by 6 bases, with 7 bases left in between. Germline lookup yields CDR1 MNHNS and CDR2 SASEGT. The CDR3 runs 11 residues. The CDR3 DNA reads TGTGCCAGCAGTCGGAGACATGGCTACACCTTC. Amino acids: CASSRRHGYTF.

This clonotype has ten or more counts. J is TRBJ2-4 and V is TRBV5-1; D is perhaps TRBD1 (5 bases). CDR1 and CDR2 from the germline V gene are SGHRS and YFSETQ. V was cut by 0 bases and J by 0 bases, with 13 bases left in between. This CDR3 has 17 residues. CDR3 DNA sequence: TGCGCCAGCAGCTTGGGCACCAGGGTGGGAGCCAAAAACATTCAGTACTTC. This translates into CASSLGTRVGAKNIQYF.

As regards this clonotype: An end of the junction differs from the germline gene, which may be a read error. The chain joins TRBV28 to TRBJ2-7; D not certain. This CDR3 comprises 11 residues. CDR1 and CDR2 from the germline V gene are MDHEN and SYDVKM. The CDR3, as DNA: TGTGCCAGCAGTTTATCTGTCACCCCACACTTC. Its protein product is CASSLSVTPHF.

The DNA of the CDR3 is TGCGCCAGCAGCCCTCGGACTAGCGGGGACTCCTACGAGCAGTACTTC. Protein: CASSPRTSGDSYEQYF. This chain uses TRBV4-1 with TRBJ2-7; TRBD2 matches 12 bases. CDR1 is MGHRA and CDR2 is YSYEKL in the germline V gene. CDR3 length: 16 residues. The ends lost 4 bases at V and 0 bases at J; junction bases unmatched: 4.

This chain connects TRBV7-9 to TRBJ2-2; D remains ambiguous. The V end was cut by 5 bases, the J end by 6 bases, with 13 bases between. Germline CDR1 reads SEHNR; CDR2 reads FQNEAQ (reference sequence). CDR3 length: 14 residues. The CDR3 is CASSPRGTPGELFF. CDR3 DNA: TGTGCCAGCAGCCCCAGAGGTACCCCCGGGGAGCTGTTTTTT.

This clonotype showed up many times. The chain combines TRBV20-1 with TRBJ2-2; D tentatively reads TRBD1 or TRBD2 (5 bases each). The CDR3 totals 13 residues. V lost 6 bases and J 6 bases, leaving 14 bases between the germline ends. Looked up from germline, CDR1 is DFQATT and CDR2 is SNEGSKA (reference sequence). CDR3 in amino acids: CSAPLRGAGELFF. In nucleotides, the CDR3 is TGCAGTGCGCCGCTCCGGGGCGCCGGGGAGCTGTTTTTT.

The chain recombines TRBV7-2 with TRBJ2-2; D call uncertain. CDR3 length: 14 amino acids. V dropped 5 bases and J dropped 6 bases, with 13 bases sitting between them. Germline-derived CDR1 and CDR2 are SGHTA and FQGNSA. CDR3 loop: CASSQVSGPGELFF. CDR3 in DNA: TGTGCCAGCAGCCAAGTGTCGGGTCCCGGGGAGCTGTTTTTT.

A word on this clonotype: A much larger clone is a single base away; this may be a read error. V and J are TRBV9 and TRBJ2-1; TRBD1 or TRBD2 may be the D gene (6 bases each). In germline, CDR1 is SGDLS, CDR2 YYNGEE. The CDR3 sequence is 16 residues long. The CDR3 here is CVSSVAGGYLYNEQFF. Here the CDR3 DNA reads TGTGTCAGCAGCGTAGCCGGGGGCTACCTCTACAATGAGCAGTTCTTC.

This clonotype was seen ten or more times. The rearrangement uses TRBV11-1 and TRBJ1-2; 7 nucleotides match TRBD1. V was clipped by 1 base and J by 6 bases; unmatched bases: 2. In germline, CDR1 is SGHAT, CDR2 FQDESV (reference sequence). The CDR3 is 13 residues long. The CDR3 loop reads CASSLGGQHGYTF. As DNA, the CDR3 is TGTGCCAGCAGCTTAGGGGGACAGCATGGCTACACCTTC.

This clonotype was counted at least ten times. The V and J genes are TRBV10-3 and TRBJ1-5, with D possibly matching TRBD1 (6 bases). From germline, CDR1 is ENHRY and CDR2 SYGVKD. Between the trimmed V and J ends, which lost 1 base and 6 bases, there was a span of 10 bases. CDR3 length: 14 residues. CDR3: CAISEYREGQPQHF. CDR3 DNA sequence: TGTGCCATCAGTGAGTACAGGGAGGGTCAGCCCCAGCATTTT.

This clonotype appeared a few times. No conserved phenylalanine or tryptophan ends this CDR3, so it is likely a read error. CDR3 coding DNA: TGTGCCAGCAGCCCGCCACCTGACAGATGGAACACTGAAGCTTTCTCT. Translating gives CASSPPPDRWNTEAFS. The chain is built from TRBV9 and TRBJ1-1, with D perhaps matching TRBD1 (5 bases). Germline CDR1 reads SGDLS; CDR2 reads YYNGEE. V was pared by 4 bases and J by 1 base, with 17 bases between. This CDR3 region has 16 residues.

This clonotype was counted at least ten times. J is TRBJ2-1 and V is TRBV18; 14 positions agree with TRBD2. Per the germline V gene, CDR1 is KGHSH and CDR2 is LQKENI. V lost 3 bases to trimming and J lost 7 bases; unmatched junction nucleotides: 2. The CDR3 is 15 amino acids. The CDR3 sequence is CASSPGLAGENEQFF. In DNA, the CDR3 is TGTGCCAGCTCACCGGGACTAGCGGGAGAAAATGAGCAGTTCTTC.

On this clonotype itself: This sequence may be a read error, since a much larger clone differs from it by one base. V usage is TRBV5-6 and J usage is TRBJ2-5, with 9 bases fitting TRBD1. The CDR3 sequence is 16 residues long. Per germline, CDR1 SGHDT and CDR2 YYEEEE. CDR3 DNA sequence: TGTGTCAGCAGCGCACCTTACAGGGGGCGGACGGAGACCCAGTACTTC. This encodes CVSSAPYRGRTETQYF.

This clonotype was found a few times. This chain uses TRBV20-1 with TRBJ2-3; 10 bases map to TRBD2. The V gene's germline CDR1 is DFQATT and CDR2 SNEGSKA (reference sequence). V shed 2 bases, J shed 4 bases, and the junction held 6 bases outside the gene matches. CDR3 length equals 15 residues. CDR3 sequence (DNA): TGCAGTGCTAGACTGTCTAGCGGGAGTGCAGATACGCAGTATTTT. Translated: CSARLSSGSADTQYF.

This clonotype came up many times. J is TRBJ2-7 and V is TRBV12-3 or TRBV12-4, with D possibly TRBD2 on 5 matching bases. V was shortened by 6 bases and J by 2 bases, with 11 bases between the two germline ends. CDR3 size: 13 residues. The CDR3 protein is CASSWELPYEQYF. CDR3 DNA sequence: TGTGCCAGCAGCTGGGAGTTGCCCTACGAGCAGTACTTC.

As regards this clonotype: A single base separates this from a much larger clone, so it may be a read error. V gene TRBV27 combines with J gene TRBJ2-7; 9 bases map to TRBD2. CDR3 length: 15 residues. The germline gives CDR1 MNHEY, CDR2 SMNVEV (reference sequence). The CDR3 DNA reads as TGTGCCAGCGGTTTATCCGCGGGAGGGCCCTACGAGCAGTACTTC. Its protein product is CASGLSAGGPYEQYF.

The J gene is TRBJ1-4, the V gene TRBV3-1, with 7 nucleotides matching TRBD1. CDR3 length: 14 residues. V trimming: 4 bases; J trimming: 5 bases; junction bases outside the gene matches: 4. CDR1 LGHDT and CDR2 YNNKEL come from the germline V gene (reference sequence). The CDR3 bases are TGTGCCAGCAGCCGACAGGGTTTGAATGAAAAACTGTTTTTT. Amino acid sequence: CASSRQGLNEKLFF.

This clonotype was counted at least ten times. The chain links TRBV28 to TRBJ1-1; D gene uncertain. The length of the CDR3 is 15 residues. CDR1 is MDHEN and CDR2 is SYDVKM in the germline V gene. The V end lost 3 bases, the J end lost 5 bases, and 16 bases lay between the germline ends. The DNA for the CDR3 is TGTGCCAGCAGTTTTATATGGACTGGTTGGACTGAAGCTTTCTTT. Translating it yields CASSFIWTGWTEAFF.